This TCR beta chain is from a study of blood T cells in healthy people across ages. The study's findings and limits: Significant beta diversity loss was already apparent by age roughly 40, declining roughly linearly.

Through a sample-barcoded 5' primer and a J-beta primer mix, a second PCR was run for roughly 7 to 11 cycles. Every sample produced at least 2.5 million CDR3-containing paired-end reads. Using its own MiXCR run on the 5' RACE reads, TCRdb lists one record per CDR3 protein. This table has approximately 1,700,000 distinct CDR3 sequences, approximately 39% appearing once. As for this clonotype: Its antigen remains unknown.

Specimen: blood. This receptor was taken from a human donor in good health.

The CDR3 region has the DNA TGCAGTGCTAGAGATCCTAGGGGGGCTACAGATACGCAGTATTTT. Translated: CSARDPRGATDTQYF. The chain links TRBV20-1 to TRBJ2-3, with D perhaps matching TRBD1 or TRBD2 (6 bases each). Germline V gene sequence: CDR1 DFQATT, CDR2 SNEGSKA (reference sequence). V was cut by 0 bases and J by 3 bases, with 13 bases left in between. The CDR3 is made up of 15 amino acids.